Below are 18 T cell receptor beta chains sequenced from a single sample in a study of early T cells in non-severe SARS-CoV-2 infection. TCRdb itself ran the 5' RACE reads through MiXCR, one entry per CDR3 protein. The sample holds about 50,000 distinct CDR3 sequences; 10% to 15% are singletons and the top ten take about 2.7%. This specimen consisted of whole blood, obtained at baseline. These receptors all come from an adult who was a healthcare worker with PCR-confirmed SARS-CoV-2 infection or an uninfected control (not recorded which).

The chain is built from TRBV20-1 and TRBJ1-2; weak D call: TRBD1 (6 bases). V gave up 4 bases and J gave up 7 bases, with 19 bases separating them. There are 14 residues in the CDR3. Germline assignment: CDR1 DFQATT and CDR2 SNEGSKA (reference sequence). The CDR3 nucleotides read TGCAGTGCTAATCCCCAGACAGGTCCTTCTGGCTACACCTTC. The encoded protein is CSANPQTGPSGYTF.

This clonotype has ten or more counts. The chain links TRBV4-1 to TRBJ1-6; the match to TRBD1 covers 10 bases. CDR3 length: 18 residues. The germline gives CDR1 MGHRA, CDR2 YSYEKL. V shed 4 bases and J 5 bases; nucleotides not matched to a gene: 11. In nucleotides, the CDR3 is TGCGCCAGCAGCCCGAGAGGCCAGGGGACAGGGGATAATTCACCCCTCCACTTT. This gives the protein CASSPRGQGTGDNSPLHF.

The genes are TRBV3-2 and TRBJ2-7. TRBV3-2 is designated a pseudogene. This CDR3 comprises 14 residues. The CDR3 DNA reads TGTGCCAGCAGCCAAGATAACTACGGGTACGAGCAGTACTTC. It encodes CASSQDNYGYEQYF.

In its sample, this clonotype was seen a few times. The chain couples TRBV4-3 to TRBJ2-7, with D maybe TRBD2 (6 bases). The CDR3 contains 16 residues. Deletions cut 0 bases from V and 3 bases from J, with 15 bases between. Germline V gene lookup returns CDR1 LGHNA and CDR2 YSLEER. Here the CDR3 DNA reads TGCGCCAGCAGCCAAGAACGGGGGACCGTCGGCTACGAGCAGTACTTC. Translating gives CASSQERGTVGYEQYF.

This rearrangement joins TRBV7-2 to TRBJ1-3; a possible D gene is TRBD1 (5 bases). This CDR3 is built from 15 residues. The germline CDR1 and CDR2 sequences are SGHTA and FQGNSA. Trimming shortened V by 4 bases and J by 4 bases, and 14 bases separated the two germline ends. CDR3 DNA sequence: TGTGCCAGCAGCTCTGACGGGACCCTCGGAAACACCATATATTTT. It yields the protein CASSSDGTLGNTIYF.

CDR3 sequence reads: CASRGGAEAFF. The DNA for the CDR3 is TGTGCCAGCAGGGGGGGAGCTGAAGCTTTCTTT. The chain joins TRBV3-1 to TRBJ1-1; D might be TRBD1 (5 bases). The CDR3 runs 11 residues. Trimming pared 6 bases from V and 6 bases from J, leaving 8 bases between. CDR1 and CDR2 (germline): LGHDT, YNNKEL (reference sequence).

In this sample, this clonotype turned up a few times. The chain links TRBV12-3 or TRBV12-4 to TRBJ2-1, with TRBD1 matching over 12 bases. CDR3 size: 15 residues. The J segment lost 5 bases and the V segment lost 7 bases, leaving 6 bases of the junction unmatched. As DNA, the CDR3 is TGTGCCAGCACCCCGGGACAGGGGGCGGACAATGAGCAGTTCTTC. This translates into CASTPGQGADNEQFF.

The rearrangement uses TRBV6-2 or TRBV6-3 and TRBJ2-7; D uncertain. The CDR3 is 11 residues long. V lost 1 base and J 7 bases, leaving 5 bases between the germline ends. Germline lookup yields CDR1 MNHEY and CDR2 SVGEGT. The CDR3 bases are TGTGCCAGCAGTTACTTTGTTGAGCAGTACTTC. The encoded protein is CASSYFVEQYF.

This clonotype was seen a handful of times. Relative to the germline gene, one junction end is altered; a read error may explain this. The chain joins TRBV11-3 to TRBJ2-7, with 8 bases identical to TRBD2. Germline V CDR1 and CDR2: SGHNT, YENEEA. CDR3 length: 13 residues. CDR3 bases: TGTGTCAGCAGCTTACGGGAGGGTAGCGAGCAGTACTTC. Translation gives CVSSLREGSEQYF.

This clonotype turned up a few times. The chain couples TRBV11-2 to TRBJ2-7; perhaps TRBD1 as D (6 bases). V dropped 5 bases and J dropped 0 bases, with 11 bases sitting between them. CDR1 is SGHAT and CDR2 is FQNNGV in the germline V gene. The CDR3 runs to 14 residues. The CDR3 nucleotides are TGTGCCAGCAGCGCCGTGGACAGCTCCTACGAGCAGTACTTC. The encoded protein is CASSAVDSSYEQYF.

CDR3 sequence (DNA): TGTGCCAGCAGTCAACGAATGAACACTGAAGCTTTCTTT. Amino acid sequence: CASSQRMNTEAFF. The chain carries TRBV12-3 or TRBV12-4 and TRBJ1-1, with D unresolved. The CDR3 extends over 13 amino acids. V was clipped by 5 bases and J by 0 bases, with 7 bases between them.

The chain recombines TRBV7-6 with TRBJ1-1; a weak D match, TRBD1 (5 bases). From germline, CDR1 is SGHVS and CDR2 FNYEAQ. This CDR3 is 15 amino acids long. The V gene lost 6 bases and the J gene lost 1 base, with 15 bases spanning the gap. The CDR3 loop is CASSLYRDSNTEAFF. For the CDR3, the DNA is TGTGCCAGCAGTTTATACCGGGACTCGAACACTGAAGCTTTCTTT. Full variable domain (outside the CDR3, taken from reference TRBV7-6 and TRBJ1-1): GAGVSQSPRYKVTKRGQDVALRCDPISGHVSLYWYRQALGQGPEFLTYFNYEAQQDKSGLPNDRFSAERPEGSISTLTIQRTEQRDSAMYRCASSLYRDSNTEAFFGQGTRLTVV.

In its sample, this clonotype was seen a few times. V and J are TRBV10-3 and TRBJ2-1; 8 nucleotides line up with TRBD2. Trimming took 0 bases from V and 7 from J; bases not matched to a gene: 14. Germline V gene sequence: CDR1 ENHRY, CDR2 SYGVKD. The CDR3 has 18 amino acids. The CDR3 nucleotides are TGTGCCATCAGTGAGTCGACCTTTACGGGAGGGCCTAGGAATGAGCAGTTCTTC. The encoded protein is CAISESTFTGGPRNEQFF.

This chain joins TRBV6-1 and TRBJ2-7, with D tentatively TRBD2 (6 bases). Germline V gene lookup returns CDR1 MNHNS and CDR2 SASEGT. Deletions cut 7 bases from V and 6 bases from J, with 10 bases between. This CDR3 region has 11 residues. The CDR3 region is CASTEGSEQYF. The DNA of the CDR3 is TGTGCCAGCACGGAGGGATCCGAGCAGTACTTC.

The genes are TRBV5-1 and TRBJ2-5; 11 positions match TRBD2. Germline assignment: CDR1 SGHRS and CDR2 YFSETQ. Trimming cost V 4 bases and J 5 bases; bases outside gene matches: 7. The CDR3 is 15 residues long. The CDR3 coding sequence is TGCGCCAGCAGCCGCCCGGGACTAGCGGACGAGACCCAGTACTTC. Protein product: CASSRPGLADETQYF.

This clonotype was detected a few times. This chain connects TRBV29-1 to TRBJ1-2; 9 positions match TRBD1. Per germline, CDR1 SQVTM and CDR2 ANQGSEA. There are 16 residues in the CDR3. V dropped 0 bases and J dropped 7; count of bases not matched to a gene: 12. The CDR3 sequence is CSVEDPKQGAKGGYTF. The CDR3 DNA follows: TGCAGCGTTGAAGACCCGAAACAGGGGGCAAAGGGTGGCTACACCTTC.

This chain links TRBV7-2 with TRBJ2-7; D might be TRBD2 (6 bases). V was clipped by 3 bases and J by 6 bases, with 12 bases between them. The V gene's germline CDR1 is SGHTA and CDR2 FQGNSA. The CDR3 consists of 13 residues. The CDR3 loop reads CASSFKTGAEQYF. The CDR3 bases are TGTGCCAGCAGCTTCAAAACGGGAGCCGAGCAGTACTTC.

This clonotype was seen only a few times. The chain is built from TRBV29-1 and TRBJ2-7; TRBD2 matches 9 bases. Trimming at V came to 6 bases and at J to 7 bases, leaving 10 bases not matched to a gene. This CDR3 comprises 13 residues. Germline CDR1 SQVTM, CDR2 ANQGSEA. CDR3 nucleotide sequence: TGCAGCGTGATCTTAGCGGGAGTAGGGGAGCAGTACTTC. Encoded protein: CSVILAGVGEQYF.